This T cell receptor (beta chain) was captured in a study of Ad26.COV2.S vaccination and SARS-CoV-2 variants (dated by TCRdb to the early 2020s). Background for the entire study: Vaccine-arm donors came from COV1001, a multicentre, randomized, double-blind, placebo-controlled phase I-IIa trial of Ad26.COV2.S in healthy adults. Blinding of investigators to trial group allocation was maintained during experiments and outcome assessment. The TCR-sequenced set comprised approximately 30 samples: 19 Ad26.COV2.S vaccine recipients, 5 placebo recipients and 8 SARS-CoV-2 convalescent individuals. Participants in the trial were split at random into five groups of five each, receiving low-dose or high-dose Ad26.COV2.S once or twice, or else placebo on both occasions. Ad26.COV2.S was given intramuscularly at 5x10^10 or 1x10^11 viral particles, as a single shot or as two shots 56 days apart. TCRbeta repertoire sequencing served as the tool for gauging how specific and how broad the SARS-CoV-2-reactive T cell receptors were following Ad26.COV2.S vaccination.

Points the paper makes about the study in general: After vaccination, substantial breadth of spike-specific CD8+ and CD4+ T cell responses was reported. The authors noted that total T cell responses may have been underestimated by the TCR breadth and depth analyses. Comparable non-spike TCR breadth was observed between vaccine and placebo recipients, consistent with only spike being contained in the vaccine. Higher spike-specific TCR breadth was observed in Ad26.COV2.S recipients than in placebo recipients (P = 0.0014). Comparing responses between vaccine doses or regimens was not something the study was powered to do.

About this clone: The clone's antigen remains unknown. The input lacks base qualities; no much larger clone sits a single base away.

The sample's treatment or condition label, decoded: around 19 received Ad26.COV2.S at low or high dose, single or two shots; about five received placebo; per-sample allocation not given. For vaccine and placebo recipients, the sequenced repertoires came from samples collected on day 63 after the first injection. In Cohort 1b, around 25 adults aged 18-55 years were enrolled at a single site in Boston, USA, between 29 July and 7 August 2020. Ad26.COV2.S was a replication-incompetent adenovirus type 26 vector that expressed a prefusion-stabilized SARS-CoV-2 spike protein derived from the original Wuhan strain. The immunoSEQ Assay was the method used to sequence TCRbeta CDR3 regions. After extraction, genomic DNA underwent amplification by bias-controlled multiplex PCR, followed by high-throughput sequencing. Per the authors' processing: Collapsing and filtering of sequences were performed to quantify the absolute abundance of each unique TCRbeta CDR3 region. T cell fraction was estimated by normalizing TCRbeta template counts to usable DNA, with usable DNA measured through amplification of reference genes found in all nucleated cells. Repertoire TCRs were annotated as SARS-CoV-2-specific by exact matching of V gene, CDR3 amino acid sequence and J gene to a known reactive TCR set. The reference SARS-CoV-2 TCR set came from MIRA and was filtered for enrichment in COVID-19-positive ImmuneCODE repertoires, removing public or cross-reactive TCRs. Using the MIRA antigens, annotated TCRs were further analysed by specific ORF or by position within an ORF. Depth was the summed frequency of annotated unique rearrangements, while breadth was defined as annotated unique rearrangements over total unique productive rearrangements. Two-sided Wilcoxon rank-sum tests were used to compare TCR breadth between groups. TCRdb took this table from immuneACCESS and kept in-frame rearrangements with V and J called. Such tables lack part of the clones; where checked against another copy, unresolved V genes explain under half of the gap, and the rest is unexplained. V and J calls plus clone size are reproduced from that table; the DNA served to infer D and trimming. Within this sample are hundreds of thousands of clones, with approximately 88% of them counted one time only. The ten largest clonotypes hold approximately 1.5% of the sample.

CDR1 and CDR2 (SGHRS, YFSETQ) derive from the germline V gene. Unmatched junction bases come to 5, with V trimmed by 4 bases and J by 0 bases. Counted from cysteine to phenylalanine, this CDR3 has 15 amino acids. Here the CDR3 DNA is all that survives: 45 bases in frame from base 1. The sequencing here drew on peripheral blood, taken in a trial of Ad26.COV2.S vaccine versus placebo. Recombination connected TRBV5-1 to TRBJ1-1; 8 bases in the junction line up with TRBD1. The sequence was obtained from a person aged 18-60 years who received the Ad26.COV2.S COVID-19 vaccine or a placebo. The CDR3 sequence is CASSIGQGLNTEAFF. The DNA is TGCGCCAGCAGCATTGGACAGGGTTTGAACACTGAAGCTTTCTTT.